The 25 T cell receptor beta chains below all came from one sample that was sequenced in a study of shared T cell receptors in the human thymus. The protocol was immunoSEQ multiplex PCR, while the TCRdb copy is restricted to in-frame clones and leaves out a portion. The table includes 600,000 to 900,000 clones, 70% to 90% detected once. The same sample was also studied in work on human thymus T cells.

Sequencing input: thymocytes. The receptors were sampled from a girl less than two years old with a congenital heart defect.

This clone was seen a single time. The V gene is TRBV5-1, the J gene TRBJ1-2; 8 nucleotides match TRBD1. The CDR3 is 13 residues long. Germline trimming cut 6 bases from V and 4 bases from J; bases unmatched to any gene: 5. CDR1 is SGHRS, CDR2 YFSETQ, per germline. The CDR3 loop reads CASKDRDPYGYTF. For the CDR3, the DNA is TGCGCCAGCAAGGACAGGGACCCCTATGGCTACACCTTC.

This clone occurred once. V is TRBV2 and J is TRBJ1-4; D uncertain. Germline assignment: CDR1 SNHLY and CDR2 FYNNEI. The V and J ends lost 0 bases and 8 bases respectively, with 19 bases between them. This CDR3 is 17 amino acids long. This chain's CDR3 is CASSEALPGGREEKLFF. The CDR3 nucleotides are TGTGCCAGCAGTGAAGCGCTTCCGGGAGGGCGGGAGGAAAAACTGTTTTTT.

The chain couples TRBV6-6 to TRBJ1-5, with D unresolved. CDR1 MNHNY and CDR2 SVGAGI come from the germline V gene (reference sequence). CDR3 length: 14 amino acids. The germline V and J ends were trimmed by 10 bases and 1 base, with 14 bases remaining between them. CDR3 coding DNA: TGTGCCACCAAGGAGAAAATAAGCAATCAGCCCCAGCATTTT. Translating gives CATKEKISNQPQHF.

This clone was recorded once. The rearrangement links TRBV5-1 to TRBJ1-6; D is unresolved. Trimming removed 5 bases at V and 1 base at J, with 7 bases between. Germline assignment: CDR1 SGHRS and CDR2 YFSETQ. This CDR3 comprises 14 residues. The DNA of the CDR3 is TGCGCCAGCAGAAGAGATTCCTATAATTCACCCCTCCACTTT. This codes for CASRRDSYNSPLHF.

The V call is TRBV13, the J call TRBJ1-1; D is perhaps TRBD1 (6 bases). Trimming took off 4 bases at V and 1 base at J, with 13 bases between the two ends. Germline V gene data show CDR1 as PRHDT and CDR2 as FYEKMQ (reference sequence). The length of the CDR3 is 15 residues. DNA of the CDR3: TGTGCCAGCAGCTCCCCCTTGACAGGGAACACTGAAGCTTTCTTT. Its translation is CASSSPLTGNTEAFF.

The sample holds one count of this clone. J is TRBJ2-4 and V is TRBV5-1; TRBD2 agrees at 8 bases. Trimming removed 4 bases from V and 6 bases from J; junction bases left unmatched: 9. Germline lookup yields CDR1 SGHRS and CDR2 YFSETQ. The CDR3 is 15 residues long. As DNA, the CDR3 is TGCGCCAGCAGCGATCCCGGGGGGGCAACAAACATTCAGTACTTC. It encodes CASSDPGGATNIQYF. The full variable domain, with the rest looked up from reference TRBV5-1 and TRBJ2-4, is KAGVTQTPRYLIKTRGQQVTLSCSPISGHRSVSWYQQTPGQGLQFLFEYFSETQRNKGNFPGRFSGRQFSNSRSEMNVSTLELGDSALYLCASSDPGGATNIQYFGAGTRLSVL.

This clone was detected a few times. V usage is TRBV7-2 and J usage is TRBJ1-2; possibly TRBD1 for D (5 bases). The V gene lost 5 bases and the J gene lost 1 base, with 23 bases spanning the gap. CDR1 and CDR2 (germline): SGHTA, FQGNSA. This CDR3 is 18 amino acids long. DNA for the CDR3: TGTGCCAGCAGCCGAGAACTGGGGCCCAGGGTGATTAACTATGGCTACACCTTC. This encodes CASSRELGPRVINYGYTF.

This chain joins TRBV18 and TRBJ2-1, with D unresolved. The CDR3 extends over 14 amino acids. Trimming stripped 4 bases from V and 5 bases from J, with 12 bases between. Germline CDR1 is KGHSH and CDR2 is LQKENI. In DNA form, the CDR3 reads TGTGCCAGCTCACTCACCACAGCCAACAATGAGCAGTTCTTC. It specifies CASSLTTANNEQFF.

The chain is built from TRBV20-1 and TRBJ2-1; D is possibly TRBD1 (6 bases). The CDR3 has 11 amino acids. The germline gives CDR1 DFQATT, CDR2 SNEGSKA (reference sequence). CDR3 sequence: CSPIGTNEQFF. CDR3 bases: TGCAGCCCTATTGGGACAAATGAGCAGTTCTTC.

For the CDR3, the DNA is TGTGCCAGCAGCTTCCCGGGACAGGCGAACACTGAAGCTTTCTTT. It is translated as CASSFPGQANTEAFF. The chain links TRBV7-2 to TRBJ1-1; TRBD1 matches at 8 bases. Trimming at V came to 3 bases and at J to 1 base, leaving 4 bases not matched to a gene. This CDR3 is 15 amino acids long. Germline CDR1 is SGHTA and CDR2 is FQGNSA.

The rearrangement links TRBV7-9 to TRBJ1-2; no reliable D call. Trimming removed 5 bases at V and 0 bases at J, with 16 bases between. The CDR3 is 16 residues long. Germline CDR1 is SEHNR and CDR2 is FQNEAQ (reference sequence). Here the CDR3 reads CASSGGRSSANYGYTF. As DNA, the CDR3 is TGTGCCAGCAGCGGCGGGAGGTCCTCTGCTAACTATGGCTACACCTTC. Full variable domain (missing parts from reference TRBV7-9 and TRBJ1-2): DTGVSQNPRHKITKRGQNVTFRCDPISEHNRLYWYRQTLGQGPEFLTYFQNEAQLEKSRLLSDRFSAERPKGSFSTLEIQRTEQGDSAMYLCASSGGRSSANYGYTFGSGTRLTVV.

V is TRBV5-6 and J is TRBJ1-1; tentatively, D is TRBD1 (5 bases). CDR3 length: 13 residues. Per germline, CDR1 SGHDT and CDR2 YYEEEE. V was pared by 2 bases and J by 5 bases, with 10 bases between. CDR3 residues: CASSLGRQTEAFF. The CDR3 region has the DNA TGTGCCAGCAGCTTAGGAAGACAGACTGAAGCTTTCTTT.

The chain joins TRBV7-9 to TRBJ2-7, with 8 bases aligning to TRBD2. CDR1 is SEHNR, CDR2 FQNEAQ, per germline (reference sequence). The CDR3 is made up of 16 amino acids. V lost 3 bases and J lost 0; bases outside the gene matches: 7. The CDR3 spells CASSFFPGGSSYEQYF. The CDR3 DNA reads TGTGCCAGCAGCTTTTTCCCGGGGGGGAGCTCCTACGAGCAGTACTTC.

This chain links TRBV6-1 with TRBJ2-2, with D perhaps matching TRBD1 (5 bases). The CDR3 totals 14 residues. The V end was cut by 5 bases, the J end by 1 base, with 8 bases between. The germline CDR1 and CDR2 sequences are MNHNS and SASEGT. This CDR3 reads CASSFTGNTGELFF. In DNA, the CDR3 is TGTGCCAGCAGTTTCACAGGGAACACCGGGGAGCTGTTTTTT.

The chain carries TRBV28 and TRBJ1-5; tentatively, D is TRBD1 (5 bases). From germline, CDR1 is MDHEN and CDR2 SYDVKM. V lost 2 bases, J lost 0 bases, and 17 bases lay in between. The CDR3 has 18 residues. The CDR3 bases are TGTGCCAGCAGTTTAATGCTCCGGGACTCCTATAGCAATCAGCCCCAGCATTTT. Encoded protein: CASSLMLRDSYSNQPQHF.

To note about this clone: Other DNA sequences in this sample translate to the same CDR3. The chain carries TRBV14 and TRBJ1-5; D not resolved. Germline V gene sequence: CDR1 SGHDN, CDR2 FVKESK. V dropped 4 bases and J dropped 0 bases, with 4 bases sitting between them. The CDR3 covers 13 residues. The CDR3 nucleotides are TGTGCCAGCAGCCCTAATAGCAATCAGCCCCAGCATTTT. It codes for CASSPNSNQPQHF.

This clone occurred once. The chain employs TRBV5-1 and TRBJ2-7, with 9 bases identical to TRBD1. Germline lookup yields CDR1 SGHRS and CDR2 YFSETQ. V gave up 1 base and J gave up 5 bases; unmatched junction bases: 10. This CDR3 has 16 residues. The CDR3 spells CASSLTVWTGANEQYF. The CDR3 DNA reads as TGCGCCAGCAGCTTGACCGTCTGGACAGGGGCTAACGAGCAGTACTTC.

The gene calls are TRBV6-5 and TRBJ1-1, with TRBD1 matching over 8 bases. The germline V gene has CDR1 MNHEY and CDR2 SVGAGI. Trimming at V came to 2 bases and at J to 2 bases, leaving 7 bases not matched to a gene. The CDR3 totals 16 residues. The CDR3 DNA reads TGTGCCAGCAGTTACCTTAGCGGACAGGGAAACACTGAAGCTTTCTTT. Translation gives CASSYLSGQGNTEAFF.

The chain couples TRBV25-1 to TRBJ1-2; D may be TRBD1 (6 bases). The CDR3 sequence is 15 residues long. In germline, CDR1 is MGHDK, CDR2 SYGVNS. Trimming took off 2 bases at V and 6 bases at J, with 16 bases between the two ends. Written as DNA, the CDR3 is TGTGCCAGCAGTGAAGTTGAAGGGGGACACCATGGCTACACCTTC. Encoded protein: CASSEVEGGHHGYTF.

This sequence joins TRBV5-5 and TRBJ2-5; a possible D gene is TRBD1 (6 bases). Germline values: CDR1 SGHKS, CDR2 YYEKEE (reference sequence). Trimming left V 6 bases short and J 2 bases short, with 17 bases between. CDR3 length: 15 residues. The CDR3 coding sequence is TGTGCCAGCACCCACCGGGACACCCCACAAGAGACCCAGTACTTC. Protein product: CASTHRDTPQETQYF.

The genes are TRBV4-1 and TRBJ2-7, with 9 bases fitting TRBD1. The CDR3 runs 14 residues. Trimming removed 4 bases from V and 3 bases from J; junction bases left unmatched: 4. The V gene's germline CDR1 is MGHRA and CDR2 YSYEKL. The CDR3: CASSPGQGLYEQYF. The CDR3 DNA follows: TGCGCCAGCAGCCCGGGACAGGGTCTCTACGAGCAGTACTTC.

This clone was observed once. The chain uses TRBV7-9 and TRBJ1-2; unclear D gene. CDR1 is SEHNR, CDR2 FQNEAQ, per germline (reference sequence). This CDR3 region has 15 residues. Between the trimmed V and J ends, which lost 0 bases and 4 bases, there was a span of 12 bases. Written as DNA, the CDR3 is TGTGCCAGCAGCTTAGCAGGGAGCCCTTCCTATGGCTACACCTTC. Translated: CASSLAGSPSYGYTF.

This clone was recorded a few times. The V call is TRBV19, the J call TRBJ1-5, with 7 bases identical to TRBD1. The CDR3 consists of 16 residues. Germline-derived CDR1 and CDR2 are LNHDA and SQIVND (reference sequence). V shed 3 bases and J 7 bases; nucleotides not matched to a gene: 12. In nucleotides, the CDR3 is TGTGCCAGTAGTATGAACTTGGGTAAGGGGGCACAGCCCCAGCATTTT. The encoded protein is CASSMNLGKGAQPQHF.

The J gene is TRBJ1-1, the V gene TRBV25-1; possibly TRBD1 for D (5 bases). Trimming shortened V by 8 bases and J by 4 bases, and 23 bases separated the two germline ends. The CDR3 extends over 16 amino acids. From germline, CDR1 is MGHDK and CDR2 SYGVNS. Here the CDR3 DNA reads TGTGCCAGCCTCCTTGAGAGGGGAGGTTTCGGCACTGAAGCTTTCTTT. Translated: CASLLERGGFGTEAFF.

As DNA, the CDR3 is TGTGCCACCAGCAGCCGCCGAGGGCAGCCCCAGCATTTT. This translates into CATSSRRGQPQHF. The chain combines TRBV15 with TRBJ1-5; D call uncertain. The CDR3 sequence is 13 residues long. Trimming pared 3 bases from V and 7 bases from J, leaving 10 bases between. Germline V gene lookup returns CDR1 LNHNV and CDR2 YYDKDF (reference sequence).